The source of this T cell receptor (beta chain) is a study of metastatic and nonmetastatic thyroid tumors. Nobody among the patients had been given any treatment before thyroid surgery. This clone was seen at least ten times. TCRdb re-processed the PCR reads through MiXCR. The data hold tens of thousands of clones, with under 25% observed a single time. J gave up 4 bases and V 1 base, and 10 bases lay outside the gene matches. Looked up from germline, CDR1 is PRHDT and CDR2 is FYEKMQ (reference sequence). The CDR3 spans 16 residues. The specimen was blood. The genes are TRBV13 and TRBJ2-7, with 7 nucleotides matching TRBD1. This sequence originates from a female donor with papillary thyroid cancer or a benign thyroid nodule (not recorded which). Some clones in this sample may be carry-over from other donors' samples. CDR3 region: CASSLEGRGFPYEQYF. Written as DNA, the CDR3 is TGTGCCAGCAGCTTAGAGGGCAGGGGGTTCCCTTACGAGCAGTACTTC.